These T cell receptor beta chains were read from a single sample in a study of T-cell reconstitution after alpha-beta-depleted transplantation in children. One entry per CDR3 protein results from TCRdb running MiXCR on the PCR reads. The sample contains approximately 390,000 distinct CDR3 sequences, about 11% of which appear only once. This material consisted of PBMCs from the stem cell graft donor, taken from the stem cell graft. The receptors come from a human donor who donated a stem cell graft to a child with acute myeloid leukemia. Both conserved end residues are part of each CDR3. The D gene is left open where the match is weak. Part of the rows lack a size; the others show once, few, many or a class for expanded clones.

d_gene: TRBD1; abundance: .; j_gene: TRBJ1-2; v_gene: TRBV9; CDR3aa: CASSPGQVEVHGYTF; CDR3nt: TGTGCCAGCAGCCCAGGACAGGTGGAGGTTCATGGCTACACCTTC
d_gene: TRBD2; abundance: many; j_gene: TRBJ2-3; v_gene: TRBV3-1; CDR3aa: CASSQETSGAEDTQYF; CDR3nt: TGTGCCAGCAGCCAAGAAACTAGCGGGGCCGAAGATACGCAGTATTTT
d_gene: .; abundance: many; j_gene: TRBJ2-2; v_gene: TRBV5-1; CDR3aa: CASSSGLQGVTGELFF; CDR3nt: TGCGCCAGCAGCTCGGGCCTTCAGGGTGTAACCGGGGAGCTGTTTTTT
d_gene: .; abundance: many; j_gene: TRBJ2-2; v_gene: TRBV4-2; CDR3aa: CASSRVGGIGELFF; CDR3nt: TGTGCCAGCAGCCGAGTTGGGGGCATCGGGGAGCTGTTTTTT
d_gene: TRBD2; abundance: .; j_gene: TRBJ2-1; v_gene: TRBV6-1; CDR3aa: CASSERSFGTSGRYEQFF; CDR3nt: TGTGCCAGCAGTGAGCGATCCTTCGGGACTAGCGGGAGATATGAGCAGTTCTTC
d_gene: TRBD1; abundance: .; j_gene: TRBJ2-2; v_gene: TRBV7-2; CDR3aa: CASLKQGSGELFF; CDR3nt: TGTGCCAGCCTAAAACAGGGGTCCGGGGAGCTGTTTTTT
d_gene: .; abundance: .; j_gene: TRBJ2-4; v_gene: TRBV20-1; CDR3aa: CSATSKTAKNIQYF; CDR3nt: TGCAGTGCTACGAGCAAAACAGCCAAAAACATTCAGTACTTC
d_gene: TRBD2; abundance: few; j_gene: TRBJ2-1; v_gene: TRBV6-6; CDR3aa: CASSQLAGWVNEQFF; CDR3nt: TGTGCCAGCAGTCAACTAGCGGGATGGGTCAATGAGCAGTTCTTC
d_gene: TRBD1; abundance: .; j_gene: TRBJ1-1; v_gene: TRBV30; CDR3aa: CAWSAAQDRRGAFF; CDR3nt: TGTGCCTGGAGTGCAGCACAGGACAGGCGGGGAGCTTTCTTT
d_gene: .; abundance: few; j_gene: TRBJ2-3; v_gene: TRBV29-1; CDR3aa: CSVVKTTDTQYF; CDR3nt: TGCAGCGTTGTCAAGACCACAGATACGCAGTATTTT
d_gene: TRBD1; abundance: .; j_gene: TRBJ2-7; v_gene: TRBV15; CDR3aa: CATSRQGQYEQYF; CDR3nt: TGTGCCACCAGCCGACAGGGTCAGTACGAGCAGTACTTC
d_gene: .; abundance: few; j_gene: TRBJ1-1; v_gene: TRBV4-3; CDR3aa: CASSQDRQGRTEAFF; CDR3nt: TGCGCCAGCAGCCAAGATCGGCAGGGGCGAACTGAAGCTTTCTTT
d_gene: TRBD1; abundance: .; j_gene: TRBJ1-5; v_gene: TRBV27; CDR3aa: CASSGTGGNSNQPQHF; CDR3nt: TGTGCCAGCAGCGGGACAGGGGGGAATAGCAATCAGCCCCAGCATTTT
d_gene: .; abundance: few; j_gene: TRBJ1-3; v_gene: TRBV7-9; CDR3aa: CASSLSGQGNTIYF; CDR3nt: TGTGCCAGCAGCTTATCAGGACAGGGAAACACCATATATTTT
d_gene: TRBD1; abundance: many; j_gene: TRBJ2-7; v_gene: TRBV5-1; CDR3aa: CASSWGTGSYEQYF; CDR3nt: TGCGCCAGCAGCTGGGGGACAGGCTCCTACGAGCAGTACTTC
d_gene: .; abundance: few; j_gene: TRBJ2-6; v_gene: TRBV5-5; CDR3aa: CASSLLRAGANVLTF; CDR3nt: TGTGCCAGCAGCTTGCTCAGGGCCGGGGCCAACGTCCTGACTTTC
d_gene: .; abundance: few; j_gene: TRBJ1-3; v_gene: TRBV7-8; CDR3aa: CASSLEQNSGNTIYF; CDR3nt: TGTGCCAGCAGCTTAGAACAGAACTCTGGAAACACCATATATTTT
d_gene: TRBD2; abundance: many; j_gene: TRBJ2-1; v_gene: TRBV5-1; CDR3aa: CASSSITSGSSYNEQFF; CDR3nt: TGCGCCAGCAGCTCCATCACTAGCGGTTCGTCCTACAATGAGCAGTTCTTC
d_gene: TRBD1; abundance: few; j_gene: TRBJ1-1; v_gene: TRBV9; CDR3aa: CASSAGTGENTEAFF; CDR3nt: TGTGCCAGCAGCGCCGGGACAGGGGAGAACACTGAAGCTTTCTTT
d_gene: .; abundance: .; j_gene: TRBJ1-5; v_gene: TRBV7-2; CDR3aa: CASSNRGGGNQPQHF; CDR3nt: TGTGCCAGCAGCAACAGAGGAGGGGGCAATCAGCCCCAGCATTTT
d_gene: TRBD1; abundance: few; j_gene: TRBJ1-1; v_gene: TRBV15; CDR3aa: CATSKDRDSEAFF; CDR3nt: TGTGCCACCAGTAAGGACAGGGATAGTGAAGCTTTCTTT
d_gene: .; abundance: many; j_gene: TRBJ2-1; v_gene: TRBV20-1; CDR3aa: CSARLDRGLNNEQFF; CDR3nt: TGCAGTGCTAGACTTGACAGGGGACTAAACAATGAGCAGTTCTTC
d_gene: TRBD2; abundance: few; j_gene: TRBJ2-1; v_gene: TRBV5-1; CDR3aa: CASSSGLANYNEQFF; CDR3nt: TGCGCCAGCAGCTCGGGACTAGCGAATTACAATGAGCAGTTCTTC
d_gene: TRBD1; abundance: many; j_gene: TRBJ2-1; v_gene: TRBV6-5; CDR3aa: CASSQGASYNEQFF; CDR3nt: TGTGCCAGCAGCCAGGGGGCTTCCTACAATGAGCAGTTCTTC
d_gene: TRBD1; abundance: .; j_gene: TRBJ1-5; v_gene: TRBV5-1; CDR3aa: CASSPTWTGWGNQPQHF; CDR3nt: TGCGCCAGCAGCCCCACCTGGACAGGTTGGGGCAATCAGCCCCAGCATTTT
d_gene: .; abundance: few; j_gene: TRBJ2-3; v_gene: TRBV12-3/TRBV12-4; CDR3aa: CASQGLKTSTDTQYF; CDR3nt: TGTGCCAGTCAAGGACTAAAGACTAGCACAGATACGCAGTATTTT
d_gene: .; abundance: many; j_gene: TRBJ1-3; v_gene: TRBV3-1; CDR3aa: CASSPGAGNTIYF; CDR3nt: TGTGCCAGCAGCCCAGGGGCTGGAAACACCATATATTTT
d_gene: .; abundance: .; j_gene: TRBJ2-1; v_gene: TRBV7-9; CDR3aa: CASSLSPLGNEQFF; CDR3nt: TGTGCCAGCAGCTTAAGCCCCCTGGGGAATGAGCAGTTCTTC
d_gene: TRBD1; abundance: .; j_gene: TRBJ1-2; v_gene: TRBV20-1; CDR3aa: CSAKRTGAGVYGYTF; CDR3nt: TGCAGTGCGAAGCGAACAGGGGCCGGCGTCTATGGCTACACCTTC
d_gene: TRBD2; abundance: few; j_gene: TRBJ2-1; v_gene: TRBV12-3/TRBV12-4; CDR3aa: CASSFQTSGRWDSYNEQFF; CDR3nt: TGTGCCAGCAGTTTCCAGACTAGCGGGAGGTGGGATTCCTACAATGAGCAGTTCTTC
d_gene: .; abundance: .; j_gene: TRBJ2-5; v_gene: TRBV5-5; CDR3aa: CASSPIVGETQYF; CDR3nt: TGTGCCAGCAGCCCCATTGTGGGAGAGACCCAGTACTTC
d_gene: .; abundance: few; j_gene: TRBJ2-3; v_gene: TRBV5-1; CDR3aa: CASSPEPAGVVSITTQYF; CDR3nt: TGCGCCAGCAGCCCGGAACCCGCCGGGGTGGTCTCCATAACTACGCAGTATTTT
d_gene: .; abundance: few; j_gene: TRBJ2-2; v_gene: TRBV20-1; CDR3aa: CSAGTRGNTGELFF; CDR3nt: TGCAGTGCTGGTACTAGGGGGAACACCGGGGAGCTGTTTTTT
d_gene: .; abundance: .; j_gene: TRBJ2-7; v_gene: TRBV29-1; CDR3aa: CSVGWDGGYEQYF; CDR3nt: TGCAGCGTTGGGTGGGACGGGGGTTACGAGCAGTACTTC
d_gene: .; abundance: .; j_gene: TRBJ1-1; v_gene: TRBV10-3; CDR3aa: CAISRGRGVRDTEAFF; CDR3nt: TGTGCCATCAGTCGCGGCAGGGGTGTAAGAGACACTGAAGCTTTCTTT
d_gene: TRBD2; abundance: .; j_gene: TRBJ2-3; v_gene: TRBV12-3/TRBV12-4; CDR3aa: CASTLAGSDTQYF; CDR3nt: TGTGCCAGCACCTTAGCGGGATCAGATACGCAGTATTTT
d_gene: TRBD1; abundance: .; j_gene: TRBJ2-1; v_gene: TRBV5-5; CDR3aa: CATKDRGSSYNEQFF; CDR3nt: TGTGCCACCAAAGACAGGGGTAGCTCCTACAATGAGCAGTTCTTC
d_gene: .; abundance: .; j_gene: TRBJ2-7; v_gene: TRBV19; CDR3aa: CASRQGLHPYEQYF; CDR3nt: TGTGCCAGTAGACAGGGCCTCCACCCCTACGAGCAGTACTTC
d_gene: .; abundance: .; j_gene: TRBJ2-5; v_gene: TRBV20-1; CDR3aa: CSLGWETQYF; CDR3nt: TGCAGTCTAGGCTGGGAGACCCAGTACTTC
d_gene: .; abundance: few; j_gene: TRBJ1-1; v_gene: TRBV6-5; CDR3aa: CASSYGRGNTEAFF; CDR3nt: TGTGCCAGCAGTTATGGCAGGGGCAACACTGAAGCTTTCTTT
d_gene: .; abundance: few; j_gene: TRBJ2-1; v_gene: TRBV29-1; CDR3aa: CSVVGVDEQFF; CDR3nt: TGCAGCGTTGTTGGGGTTGATGAGCAGTTCTTC
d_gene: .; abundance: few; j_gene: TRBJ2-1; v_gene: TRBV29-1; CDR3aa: CSVEWEVGDEQFF; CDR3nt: TGCAGCGTTGAGTGGGAAGTCGGGGATGAGCAGTTCTTC
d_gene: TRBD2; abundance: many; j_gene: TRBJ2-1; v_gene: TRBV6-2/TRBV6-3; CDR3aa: CASGPREVYNEQFF; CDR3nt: TGTGCCAGCGGGCCGCGGGAGGTCTACAATGAGCAGTTCTTC
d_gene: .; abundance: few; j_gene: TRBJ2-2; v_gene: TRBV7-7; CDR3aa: CASSRDWRSGELFF; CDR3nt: TGTGCTAGCAGCAGGGACTGGAGGTCCGGGGAGCTGTTTTTT